This is a list of T cell receptor beta chains from one sample in a study of cytomegalovirus exposure and HLA in healthy donors. Profiling relied on immunoSEQ multiplex PCR, and the TCRdb table lists in-frame clones only, not all of them. The table records over 85,000 clones, 65% to 80% of them present only once. Material: PBMCs. The receptor source for this set is a man aged 25-45 years in good health and CMV-seropositive. Both conserved end residues are part of each CDR3. The D gene is left open where the match is weak. Clone size appears in some rows only: once, few, many, or a class for an expanded clone.

d_call	j_call	clone_size	v_call	cdr3_nt	cdr3_aa
-	TRBJ1-4	-	TRBV4-3	TGCGCCAGCAGCCGGACGCAGGGACATAATGAAAAACTGTTTTTT	CASSRTQGHNEKLFF
TRBD1	TRBJ1-2	-	TRBV27	TGTGCCAGCAGGGTCCTACAGGGGTTTAACTATGGCTACACCTTC	CASRVLQGFNYGYTF
-	TRBJ2-5	once	TRBV20-1	TGCAGTGCCCAGGGGCAAGAGACCCAGTACTTC	CSAQGQETQYF
-	TRBJ1-1	-	TRBV9	TGTGCCAGCAGCGAGAGACAGGACCTGAACACTGAAGCTTTCTTT	CASSERQDLNTEAFF
-	TRBJ2-1	-	TRBV7-9	TGTGCCAGCAGCTCCACCCACAGGACCATCTACAATGAGCAGTTCTTC	CASSSTHRTIYNEQFF
-	TRBJ2-1	-	TRBV20-1	TGCAGTGCCACGGACTTGGAGCAGTTCTTC	CSATDLEQFF
TRBD1	TRBJ1-6	-	TRBV4-1	TGCGCCAGCAGAGAGACAGGGAGTGGGTCACCCCTCCACTTT	CASRETGSGSPLHF
-	TRBJ1-2	-	TRBV19	TGTGCCAGTAGTATCGACAGAAGGTATGGCTACACCTTC	CASSIDRRYGYTF
TRBD2	TRBJ2-7	few	TRBV6-1	TGTGCCAGCAATATCGGGACTAGCGGGGGAACCGAGCAGTACTTC	CASNIGTSGGTEQYF
-	TRBJ1-2	-	TRBV5-6	TGTGCCAGCAGCGTAACCGGGACAAGTAACTATGGCTACACCTTC	CASSVTGTSNYGYTF
TRBD2	TRBJ2-2	-	TRBV7-3	TGTGCCAGCAGCTTAATGGTCGGGGGGGCCTCAAACGGGGAGCTGTTTTTT	CASSLMVGGASNGELFF
TRBD1	TRBJ1-1	-	TRBV2	TGTGCCAGCAGCGAATCCCAGGGGGAAAACACTGAAGCTTTCTTT	CASSESQGENTEAFF
-	TRBJ2-3	-	TRBV7-2	TGTGCCAGCAGCTCCCGGACAGTGACAGATACGCAGTATTTT	CASSSRTVTDTQYF
TRBD2	TRBJ2-3	-	TRBV7-2	TGTGCCAGCAGCCCCCGACTAGCGGGGGGCACAGATACGCAGTATTTT	CASSPRLAGGTDTQYF
-	TRBJ1-5	-	TRBV28	TGTGCCAGCAGTTTAACAGCTAGCAATCAGCCCCAGCATTTT	CASSLTASNQPQHF